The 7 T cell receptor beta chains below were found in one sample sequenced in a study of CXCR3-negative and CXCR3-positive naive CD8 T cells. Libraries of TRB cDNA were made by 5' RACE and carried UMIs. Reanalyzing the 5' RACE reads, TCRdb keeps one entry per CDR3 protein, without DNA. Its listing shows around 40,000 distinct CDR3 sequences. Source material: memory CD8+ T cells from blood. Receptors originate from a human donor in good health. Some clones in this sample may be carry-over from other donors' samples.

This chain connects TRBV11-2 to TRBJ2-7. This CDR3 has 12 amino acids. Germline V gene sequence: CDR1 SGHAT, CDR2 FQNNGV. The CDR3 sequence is CASSLDLYEQYF.

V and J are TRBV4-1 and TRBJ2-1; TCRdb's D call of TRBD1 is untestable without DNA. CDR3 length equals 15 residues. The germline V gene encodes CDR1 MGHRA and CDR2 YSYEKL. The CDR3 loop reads CASSQRGAGSNEQFF.

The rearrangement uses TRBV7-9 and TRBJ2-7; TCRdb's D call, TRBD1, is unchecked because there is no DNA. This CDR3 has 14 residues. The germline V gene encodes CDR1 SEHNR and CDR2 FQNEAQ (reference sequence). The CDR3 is CASSPPRADYEQYF.

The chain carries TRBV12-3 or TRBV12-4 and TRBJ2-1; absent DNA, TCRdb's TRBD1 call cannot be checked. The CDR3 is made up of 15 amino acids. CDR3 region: CAKFPRPGGGNEQFF.

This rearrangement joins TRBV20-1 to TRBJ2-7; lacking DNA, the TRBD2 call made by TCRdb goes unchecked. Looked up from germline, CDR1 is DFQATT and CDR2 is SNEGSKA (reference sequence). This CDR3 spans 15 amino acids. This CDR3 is CSARELAGDLYEQYF.

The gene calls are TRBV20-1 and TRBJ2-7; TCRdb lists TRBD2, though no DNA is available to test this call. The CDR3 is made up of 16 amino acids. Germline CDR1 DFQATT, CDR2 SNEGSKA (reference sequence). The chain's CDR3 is CSAQSPGLAGPYEQYF.

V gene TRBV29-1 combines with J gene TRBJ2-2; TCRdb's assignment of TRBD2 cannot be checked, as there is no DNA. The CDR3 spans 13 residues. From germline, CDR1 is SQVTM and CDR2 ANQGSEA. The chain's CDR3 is CSAARGSTGELFF.